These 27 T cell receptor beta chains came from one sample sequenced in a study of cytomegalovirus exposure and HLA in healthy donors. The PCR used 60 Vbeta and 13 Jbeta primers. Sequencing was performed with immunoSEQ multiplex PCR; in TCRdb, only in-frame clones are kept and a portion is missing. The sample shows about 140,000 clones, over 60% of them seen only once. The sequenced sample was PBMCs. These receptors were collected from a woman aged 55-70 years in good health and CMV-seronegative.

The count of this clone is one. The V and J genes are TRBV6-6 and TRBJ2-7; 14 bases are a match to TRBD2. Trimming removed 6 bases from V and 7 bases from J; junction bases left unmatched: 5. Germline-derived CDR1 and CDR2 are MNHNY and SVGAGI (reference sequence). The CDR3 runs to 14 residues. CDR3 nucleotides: TGTGCCAGCAGCGACGGACTAGCGGGAGGAGAGCAGTACTTC. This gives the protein CASSDGLAGGEQYF.

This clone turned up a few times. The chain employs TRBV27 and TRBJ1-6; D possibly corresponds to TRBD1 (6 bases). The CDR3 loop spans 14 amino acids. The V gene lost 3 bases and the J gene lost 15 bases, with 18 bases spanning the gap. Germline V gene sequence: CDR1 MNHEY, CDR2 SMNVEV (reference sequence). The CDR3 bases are TGTGCCAGCAGTTTGGACAGAGCCCTGGGGGTCCTCCACTTT. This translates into CASSLDRALGVLHF.

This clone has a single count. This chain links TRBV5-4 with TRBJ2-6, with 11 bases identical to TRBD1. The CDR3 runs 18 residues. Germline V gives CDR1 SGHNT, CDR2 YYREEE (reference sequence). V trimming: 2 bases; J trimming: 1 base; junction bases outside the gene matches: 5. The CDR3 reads CASSLPGQGVSGANVLTF. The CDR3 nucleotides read TGTGCCAGCAGCTTACCGGGACAGGGGGTATCTGGGGCCAACGTCCTGACTTTC.

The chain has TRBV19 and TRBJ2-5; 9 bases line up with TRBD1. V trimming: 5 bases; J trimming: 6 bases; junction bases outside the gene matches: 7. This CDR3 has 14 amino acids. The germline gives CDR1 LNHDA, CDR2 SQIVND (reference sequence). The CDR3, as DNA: TGTGCCAGTAGTCCCCGGGACAGGGAACAGACCCAGTACTTC. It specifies CASSPRDREQTQYF.

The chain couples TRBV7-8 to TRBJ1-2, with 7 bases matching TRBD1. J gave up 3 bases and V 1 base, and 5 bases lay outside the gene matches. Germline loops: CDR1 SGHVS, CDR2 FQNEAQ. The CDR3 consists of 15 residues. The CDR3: CASSLVGTADYGYTF. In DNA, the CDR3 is TGTGCCAGCAGCTTAGTGGGGACAGCTGACTATGGCTACACCTTC. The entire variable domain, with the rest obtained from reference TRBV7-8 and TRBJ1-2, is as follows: GAGVSQSPRYKVAKRGQDVALRCDPISGHVSLFWYQQALGQGPEFLTYFQNEAQLDKSGLPSDRFFAERPEGSVSTLKIQRTQQEDSAVYLCASSLVGTADYGYTFGSGTRLTVV.

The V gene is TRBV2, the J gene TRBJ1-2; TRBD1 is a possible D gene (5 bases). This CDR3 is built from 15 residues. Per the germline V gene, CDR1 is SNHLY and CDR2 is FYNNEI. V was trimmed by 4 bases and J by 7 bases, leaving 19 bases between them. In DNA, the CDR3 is TGTGCCAGCAGTGCGCAGGGTCAAGTTGGTGGTGGCTACACCTTC. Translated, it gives CASSAQGQVGGGYTF.

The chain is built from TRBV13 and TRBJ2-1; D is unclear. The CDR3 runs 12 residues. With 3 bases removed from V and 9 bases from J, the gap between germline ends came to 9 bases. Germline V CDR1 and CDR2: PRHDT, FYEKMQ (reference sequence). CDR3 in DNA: TGTGCCAGCAGCTTCGGAGTGGGTGAGCAGTTCTTC. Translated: CASSFGVGEQFF.

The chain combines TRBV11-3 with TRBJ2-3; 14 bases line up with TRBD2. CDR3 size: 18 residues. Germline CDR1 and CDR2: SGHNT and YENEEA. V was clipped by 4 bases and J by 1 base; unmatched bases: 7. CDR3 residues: CASSSGTSGSKGTDTQYF. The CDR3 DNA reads TGTGCCAGCAGCTCCGGGACTAGCGGGAGTAAGGGCACAGATACGCAGTATTTT.

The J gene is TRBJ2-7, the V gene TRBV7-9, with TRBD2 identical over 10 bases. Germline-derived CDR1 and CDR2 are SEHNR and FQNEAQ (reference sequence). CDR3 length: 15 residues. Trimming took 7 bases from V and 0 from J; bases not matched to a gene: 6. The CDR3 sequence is CASTPLAGASYEQYF. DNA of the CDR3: TGTGCCAGCACCCCTCTAGCGGGGGCCTCCTACGAGCAGTACTTC.

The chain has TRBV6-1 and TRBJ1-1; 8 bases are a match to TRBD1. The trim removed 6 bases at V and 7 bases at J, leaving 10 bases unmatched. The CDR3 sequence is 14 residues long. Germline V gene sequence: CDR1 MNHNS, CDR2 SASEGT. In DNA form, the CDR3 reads TGTGCCAGCAGGAAGGACAGGGTGGAGAGTGAAGCTTTCTTT. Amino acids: CASRKDRVESEAFF.

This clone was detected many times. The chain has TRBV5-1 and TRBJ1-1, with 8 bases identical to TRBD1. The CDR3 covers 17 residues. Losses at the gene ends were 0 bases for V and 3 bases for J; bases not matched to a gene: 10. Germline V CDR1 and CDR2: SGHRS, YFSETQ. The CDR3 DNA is TGCGCCAGCAGCTTGGCCCCGACAGGGGCTAGGGACACTGAAGCTTTCTTT. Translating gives CASSLAPTGARDTEAFF.

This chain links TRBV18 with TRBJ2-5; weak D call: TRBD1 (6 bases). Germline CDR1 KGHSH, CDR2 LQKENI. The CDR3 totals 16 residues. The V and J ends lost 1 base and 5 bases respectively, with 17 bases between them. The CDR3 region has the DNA TGTGCCAGCTCACCACTCTACGACAGGCACAGTGAGACCCAGTACTTC. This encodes CASSPLYDRHSETQYF.

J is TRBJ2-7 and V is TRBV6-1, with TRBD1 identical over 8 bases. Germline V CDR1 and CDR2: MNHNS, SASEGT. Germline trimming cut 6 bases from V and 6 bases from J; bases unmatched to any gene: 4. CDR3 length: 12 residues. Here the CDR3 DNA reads TGTGCCAGCAGAACACAGGGGGGCGAGCAGTACTTC. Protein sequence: CASRTQGGEQYF.

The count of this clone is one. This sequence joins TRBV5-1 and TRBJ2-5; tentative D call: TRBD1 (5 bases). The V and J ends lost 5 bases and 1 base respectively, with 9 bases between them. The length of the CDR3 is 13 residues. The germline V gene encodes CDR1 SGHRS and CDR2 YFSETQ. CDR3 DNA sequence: TGCGCCAGCAGAGTGACAGTCCAAGAGACCCAGTACTTC. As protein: CASRVTVQETQYF.

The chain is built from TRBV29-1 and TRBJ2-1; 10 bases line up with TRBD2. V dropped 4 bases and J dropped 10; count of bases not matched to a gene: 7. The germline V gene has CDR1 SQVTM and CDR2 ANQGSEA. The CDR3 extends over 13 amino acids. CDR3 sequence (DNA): TGCAGCGTTGGAGCGGGAGGGTTGGGGGAGCAGTTCTTC. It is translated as CSVGAGGLGEQFF.

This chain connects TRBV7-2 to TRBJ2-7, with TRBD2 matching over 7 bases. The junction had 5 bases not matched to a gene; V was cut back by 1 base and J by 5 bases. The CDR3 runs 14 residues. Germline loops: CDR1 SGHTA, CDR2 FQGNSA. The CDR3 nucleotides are TGTGCCAGCAGCTTAGTTGGGACTAAGAACGAGCAGTACTTC. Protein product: CASSLVGTKNEQYF.

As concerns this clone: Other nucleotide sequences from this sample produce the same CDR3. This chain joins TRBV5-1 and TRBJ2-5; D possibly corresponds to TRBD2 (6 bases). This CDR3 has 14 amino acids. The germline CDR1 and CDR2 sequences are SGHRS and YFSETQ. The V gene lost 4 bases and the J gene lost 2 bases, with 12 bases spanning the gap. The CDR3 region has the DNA TGCGCCAGCAGCCCGGGGACTTTGCAAGAGACCCAGTACTTC. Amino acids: CASSPGTLQETQYF.

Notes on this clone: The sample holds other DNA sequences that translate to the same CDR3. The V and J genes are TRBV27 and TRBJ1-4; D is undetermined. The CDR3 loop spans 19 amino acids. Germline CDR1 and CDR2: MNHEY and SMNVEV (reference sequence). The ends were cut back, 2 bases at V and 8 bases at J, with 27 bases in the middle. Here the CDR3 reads CASSLRLSGRAPEKEKLFF. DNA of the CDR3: TGTGCCAGCAGTTTAAGACTCTCGGGGAGAGCCCCCGAAAAGGAAAAACTGTTTTTT.

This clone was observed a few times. The CDR3 DNA is TGTGCCAGCAGGTGGGGGACAGGGGTGGGCAATGAGCAGTTCTTC. Translated: CASRWGTGVGNEQFF. The chain carries TRBV7-2 and TRBJ2-1; 10 nucleotides align to TRBD1. Germline assignment: CDR1 SGHTA and CDR2 FQGNSA. This CDR3 contains 15 residues. V shed 6 bases and J 6 bases; nucleotides not matched to a gene: 8.

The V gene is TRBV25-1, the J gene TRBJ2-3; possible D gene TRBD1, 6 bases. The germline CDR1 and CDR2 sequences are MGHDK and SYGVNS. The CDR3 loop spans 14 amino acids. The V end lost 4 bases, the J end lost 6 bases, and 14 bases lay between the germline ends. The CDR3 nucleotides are TGTGCCAGCAGTGCAAACAGGGTTTCGGATACGCAGTATTTT. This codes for CASSANRVSDTQYF. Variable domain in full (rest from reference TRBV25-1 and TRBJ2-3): EADIYQTPRYLVIGTGKKITLECSQTMGHDKMYWYQQDPGMELHLIHYSYGVNSTEKGDLSSESTVSRIRTEHFPLTLESARPSHTSQYLCASSANRVSDTQYFGPGTRLTVL.

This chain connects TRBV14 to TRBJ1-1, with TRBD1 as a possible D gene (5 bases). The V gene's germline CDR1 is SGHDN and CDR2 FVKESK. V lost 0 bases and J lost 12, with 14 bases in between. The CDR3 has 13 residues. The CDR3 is CASSQDQGRKPFF. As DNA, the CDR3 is TGTGCCAGCAGCCAAGATCAGGGCAGGAAACCTTTCTTT.

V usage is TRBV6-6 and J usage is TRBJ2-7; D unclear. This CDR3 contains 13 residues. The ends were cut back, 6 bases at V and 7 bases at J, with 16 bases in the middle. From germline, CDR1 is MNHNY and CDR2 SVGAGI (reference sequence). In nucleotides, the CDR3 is TGTGCCAGCAGCCTGCTAGGTCTTCAGGAGCAGTACTTC. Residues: CASSLLGLQEQYF.

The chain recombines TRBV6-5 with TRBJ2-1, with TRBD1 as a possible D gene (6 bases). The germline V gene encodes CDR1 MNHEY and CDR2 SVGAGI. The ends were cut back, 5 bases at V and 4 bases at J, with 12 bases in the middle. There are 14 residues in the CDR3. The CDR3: CASSPGQRYNEQFF. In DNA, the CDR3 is TGTGCCAGCAGTCCAGGACAGAGATACAATGAGCAGTTCTTC.

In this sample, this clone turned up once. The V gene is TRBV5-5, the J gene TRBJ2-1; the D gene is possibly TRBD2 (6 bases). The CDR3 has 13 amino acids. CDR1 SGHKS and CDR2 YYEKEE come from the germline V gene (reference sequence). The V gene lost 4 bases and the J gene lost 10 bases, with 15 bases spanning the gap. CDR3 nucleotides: TGTGCCAGCAGCCTGTTGGTCGGGGGAGAGCAGTTCTTC. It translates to CASSLLVGGEQFF. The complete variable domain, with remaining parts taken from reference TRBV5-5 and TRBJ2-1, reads DAGVTQSPTHLIKTRGQQVTLRCSPISGHKSVSWYQQVLGQGPQFIFQYYEKEERGRGNFPDRFSARQFPNYSSELNVNALLLGDSALYLCASSLLVGGEQFFGPGTRLTVL.

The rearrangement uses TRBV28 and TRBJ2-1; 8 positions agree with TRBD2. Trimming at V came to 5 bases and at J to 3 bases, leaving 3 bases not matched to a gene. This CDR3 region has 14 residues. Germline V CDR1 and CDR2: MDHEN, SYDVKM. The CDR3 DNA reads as TGTGCCAGCAGTAGCGGGAGTAACTACAATGAGCAGTTCTTC. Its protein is CASSSGSNYNEQFF.

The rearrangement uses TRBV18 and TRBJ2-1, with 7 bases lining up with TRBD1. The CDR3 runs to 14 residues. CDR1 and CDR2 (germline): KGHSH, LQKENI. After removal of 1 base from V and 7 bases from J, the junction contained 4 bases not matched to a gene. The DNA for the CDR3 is TGTGCCAGCTCACCACGACAGGGAAGGAATGAGCAGTTCTTC. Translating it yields CASSPRQGRNEQFF.

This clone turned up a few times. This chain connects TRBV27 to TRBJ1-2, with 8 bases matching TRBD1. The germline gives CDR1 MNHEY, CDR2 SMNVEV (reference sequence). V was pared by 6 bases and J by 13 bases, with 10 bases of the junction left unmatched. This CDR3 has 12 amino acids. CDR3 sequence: CASRNSGGASTF. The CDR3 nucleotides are TGTGCCAGCAGGAACTCAGGGGGCGCAAGCACCTTC.